Listed below are T cell receptor beta chains from one sample, sequenced in a study of CD8 T cells in Susac syndrome. A single record per CDR3 protein comes from TCRdb applying MiXCR to the immunoSEQ multiplex PCR reads. This sample has 150,000 to 200,000 distinct CDR3 sequences, with roughly 95% found just once. The sample comprised CD4+ T cells from PBMCs. All receptors come from a human donor in good health. Both conserved end residues are trimmed from each CDR3.

>TRBV27
ARMYRGRRNNEQF
>TRBV14
ASSLGLAGHNEQF
>TRBV25-1
ASRAGTVGYT
>TRBV9
ASSVDTNSGNTIY
>TRBV24-1
ATSGPGLAGGPHEQY
>TRBV6-1
ASSRGTVAGGDTQY
>TRBV11-2
ASSFQGEQY
>TRBV20-1
NLLRAGGYNEQF
>TRBV29-1
SVVPGTHQETQY
>TRBV20-1
SARGTSGEQY